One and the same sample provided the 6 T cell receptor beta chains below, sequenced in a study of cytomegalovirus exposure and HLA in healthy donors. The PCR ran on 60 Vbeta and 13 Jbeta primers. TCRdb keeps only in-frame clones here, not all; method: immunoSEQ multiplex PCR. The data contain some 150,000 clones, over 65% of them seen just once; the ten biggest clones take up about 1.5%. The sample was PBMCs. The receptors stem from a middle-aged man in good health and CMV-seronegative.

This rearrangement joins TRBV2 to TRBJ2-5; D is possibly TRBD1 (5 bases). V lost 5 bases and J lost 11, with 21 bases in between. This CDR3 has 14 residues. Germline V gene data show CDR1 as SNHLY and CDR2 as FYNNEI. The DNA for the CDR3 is TGTGCCAGCAGTTGGACCTATGGGGCTGGTGAGCAGTACTTC. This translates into CASSWTYGAGEQYF.

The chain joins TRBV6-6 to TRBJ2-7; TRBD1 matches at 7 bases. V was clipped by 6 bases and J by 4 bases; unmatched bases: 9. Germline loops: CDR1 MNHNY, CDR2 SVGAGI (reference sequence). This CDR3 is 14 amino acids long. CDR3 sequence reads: CASSPGRGSYEQYF. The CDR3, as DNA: TGTGCCAGCAGCCCGGGCAGGGGGTCGTACGAGCAGTACTTC.

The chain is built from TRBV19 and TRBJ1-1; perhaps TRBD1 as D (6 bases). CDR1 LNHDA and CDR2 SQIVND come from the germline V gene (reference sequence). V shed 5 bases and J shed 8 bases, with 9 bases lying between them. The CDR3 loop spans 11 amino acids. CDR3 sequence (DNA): TGTGCCAGTAGTCTGGGACAAGAAGCTTTCTTT. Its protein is CASSLGQEAFF.

CDR3 bases: TGTGCCAGCAGCTTAGCCACTAGCGGAGCTTCCTACGAGCAGTACTTC. Protein product: CASSLATSGASYEQYF. The chain combines TRBV7-2 with TRBJ2-7; TRBD2 matches 8 bases. Trimming at V came to 0 bases and at J to 1 base, leaving 5 bases not matched to a gene. There are 16 residues in the CDR3. CDR1 is SGHTA, CDR2 FQGNSA, per germline.

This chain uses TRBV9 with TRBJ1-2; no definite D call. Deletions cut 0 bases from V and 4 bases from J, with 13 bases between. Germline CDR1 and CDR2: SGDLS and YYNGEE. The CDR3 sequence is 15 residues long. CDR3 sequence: CASSVDSRRVYGYTF. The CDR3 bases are TGTGCCAGCAGCGTAGATTCCCGACGGGTCTATGGCTACACCTTC. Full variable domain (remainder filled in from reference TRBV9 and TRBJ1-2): DSGVTQTPKHLITATGQRVTLRCSPRSGDLSVYWYQQSLDQGLQFLIQYYNGEERAKGNILERFSAQQFPDLHSELNLSSLELGDSALYFCASSVDSRRVYGYTFGSGTRLTVV.

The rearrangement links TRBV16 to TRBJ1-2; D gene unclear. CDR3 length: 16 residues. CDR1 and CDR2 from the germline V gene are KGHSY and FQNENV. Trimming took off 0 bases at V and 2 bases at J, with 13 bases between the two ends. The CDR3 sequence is CASSQSRQTQNYGYTF. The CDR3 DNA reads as TGTGCCAGCAGCCAATCGCGGCAGACCCAGAACTATGGCTACACCTTC. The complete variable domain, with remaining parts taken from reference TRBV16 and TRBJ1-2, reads GEEVAQTPKHLVRGEGQKAKLYCAPIKGHSYVFWYQQVLKNEFKFLISFQNENVFDETGMPKERFSAKCLPNSPCSLEIQATKLEDSAVYFCASSQSRQTQNYGYTFGSGTRLTVV.